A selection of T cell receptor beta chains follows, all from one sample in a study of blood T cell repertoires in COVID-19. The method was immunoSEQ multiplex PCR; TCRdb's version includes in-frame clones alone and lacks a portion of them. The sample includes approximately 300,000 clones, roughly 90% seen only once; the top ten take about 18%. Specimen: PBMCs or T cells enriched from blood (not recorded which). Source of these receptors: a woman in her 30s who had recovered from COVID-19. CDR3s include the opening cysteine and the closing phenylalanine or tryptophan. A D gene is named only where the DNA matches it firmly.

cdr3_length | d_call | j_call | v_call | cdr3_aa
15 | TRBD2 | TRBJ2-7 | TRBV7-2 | CASSPTSGLRYEQYF
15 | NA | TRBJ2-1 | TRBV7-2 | CASSLGGGPYNEQFF
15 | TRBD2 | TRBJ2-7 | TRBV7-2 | CATRLAGEYLYEQYF
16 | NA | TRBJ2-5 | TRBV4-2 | CASSEKGLLLRETQYF
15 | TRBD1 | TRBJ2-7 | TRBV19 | CASSKSGTGNYEQYF
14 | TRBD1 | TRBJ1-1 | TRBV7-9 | CASSPGTANTEAFF
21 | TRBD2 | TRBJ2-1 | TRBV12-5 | CASGLTAWGGRAIPHEDEQFF
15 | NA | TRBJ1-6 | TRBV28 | CASSLQVPTNSPLHF
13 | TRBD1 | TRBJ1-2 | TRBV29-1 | CSVSTGTGSGYTF
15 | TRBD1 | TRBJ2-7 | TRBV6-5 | CASSRTGTGAYEQYF
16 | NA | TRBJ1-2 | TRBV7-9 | CARRVLELWPFYGYTF
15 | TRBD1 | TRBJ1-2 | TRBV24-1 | CATSTGTGGNYGYTF
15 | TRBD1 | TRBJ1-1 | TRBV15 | CATSRDRGETSRAFF
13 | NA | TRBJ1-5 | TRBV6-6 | CASSDRQYQPQHF
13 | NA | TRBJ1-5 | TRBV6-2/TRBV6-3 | CASSPRTNQPQHF
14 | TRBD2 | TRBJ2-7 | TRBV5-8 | CASPRGTSGYEQYF
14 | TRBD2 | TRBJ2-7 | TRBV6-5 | CASSLSGGTYEQYF
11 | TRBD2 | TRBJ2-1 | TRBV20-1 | CSAGLAGKQFF
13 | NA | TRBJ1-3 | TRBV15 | CATSDISGNTIYF